The 18 T cell receptor beta chains in this list originate from one sample, sequenced in a study of control samples from healthy donors and cancer patients. Libraries were prepared by immunoSEQ multiplex PCR; TCRdb keeps only in-frame clonotypes and omits some of them. The sample carries about 250,000 clones, roughly four fifths recorded once. The sequencing sample was made of PBMCs. The receptors stem from a woman aged 60-75 years with lung cancer.

The rearrangement joins TRBV10-3 to TRBJ2-3; 8 bases agree with TRBD2. The CDR3 has 15 residues. Germline trimming cut 7 bases from V and 0 bases from J; bases unmatched to any gene: 6. Germline-derived CDR1 and CDR2 are ENHRY and SYGVKD. CDR3 protein: CAITQRGPSTDTQYF. The DNA of the CDR3 is TGTGCCATCACCCAGCGGGGGCCTAGCACAGATACGCAGTATTTT.

The CDR3 DNA reads TGTGCCAGCAGTGAAGTAAATAGCAATCAGCCCCAGCATTTT. This gives the protein CASSEVNSNQPQHF. The gene calls are TRBV2 and TRBJ1-5; D call uncertain. V dropped 1 base and J dropped 0 bases, with 4 bases sitting between them. CDR3 length equals 14 residues. The V gene's germline CDR1 is SNHLY and CDR2 FYNNEI.

The rearrangement uses TRBV9 and TRBJ2-5; no clear D. Between the trimmed V and J ends, which lost 3 bases and 1 base, there was a span of 13 bases. Per the germline V gene, CDR1 is SGDLS and CDR2 is YYNGEE. This CDR3 has 15 residues. CDR3 amino acids: CASSASATVQETQYF. The CDR3 DNA sequence: TGTGCCAGCAGCGCCTCCGCGACGGTCCAAGAGACCCAGTACTTC. Full variable domain (rest looked up from reference TRBV9 and TRBJ2-5): DSGVTQTPKHLITATGQRVTLRCSPRSGDLSVYWYQQSLDQGLQFLIQYYNGEERAKGNILERFSAQQFPDLHSELNLSSLELGDSALYFCASSASATVQETQYFGPGTRLLVL.

The rearrangement links TRBV6-1 to TRBJ2-4; perhaps TRBD1 as D (6 bases). The CDR3 is 14 residues long. The germline V and J ends were trimmed by 2 bases and 6 bases, with 11 bases remaining between them. Germline CDR1 is MNHNS and CDR2 is SASEGT. The CDR3 coding sequence is TGTGCCAGCAGTGAACAGGGGTTTGGAAACATTCAGTACTTC. It translates to CASSEQGFGNIQYF.

This rearrangement joins TRBV11-2 to TRBJ2-3; possible D gene TRBD2, 5 bases. The CDR3 consists of 16 residues. Trimming left V 1 base short and J 6 bases short, with 17 bases between. CDR1 and CDR2 (germline): SGHAT, FQNNGV. The DNA for the CDR3 is TGTGCCAGCAGCTTAGGTATCCTAGCCGGGTCGGATACGCAGTATTTT. As protein: CASSLGILAGSDTQYF.

The chain has TRBV7-3 and TRBJ2-3; perhaps TRBD1 as D (5 bases). The CDR3 has 15 amino acids. V lost 4 bases to trimming and J lost 0 bases, with 11 bases between them. Germline V gene data show CDR1 as SGHTA and CDR2 as FQGTGA. CDR3 sequence (DNA): TGTGCCAGCAGCTACATGGGGCCTAGCACAGATACGCAGTATTTT. It translates to CASSYMGPSTDTQYF.

This rearrangement joins TRBV9 to TRBJ2-2; TRBD2 aligns across 8 bases. CDR1 is SGDLS, CDR2 YYNGEE, per germline. The junction had 5 bases not matched to a gene; V was cut back by 1 base and J by 3 bases. The CDR3 covers 16 residues. The CDR3 region is CASSVSGSAYTGELFF. The CDR3 DNA follows: TGTGCCAGCAGCGTAAGCGGGAGTGCGTACACCGGGGAGCTGTTTTTT.

This sequence joins TRBV12-3 or TRBV12-4 and TRBJ2-1; 10 bases agree with TRBD2. There are 13 residues in the CDR3. V gave up 8 bases and J gave up 9 bases; unmatched junction bases: 7. The CDR3 here is CASGAGGPGEQFF. CDR3 DNA sequence: TGTGCCAGCGGAGCGGGAGGGCCGGGTGAGCAGTTCTTC.

This clone has only one observation. This rearrangement joins TRBV19 to TRBJ1-4; a weak D match, TRBD1 (5 bases). CDR1 is LNHDA and CDR2 is SQIVND in the germline V gene (reference sequence). The CDR3 covers 15 residues. V was shortened by 6 bases and J by 5 bases, with 16 bases between the two germline ends. The CDR3: CASRPTGTGNEKLFF. The CDR3 region has the DNA TGTGCCAGTAGGCCAACCGGGACGGGGAATGAAAAACTGTTTTTT.

The genes are TRBV18 and TRBJ2-1; TRBD1 might be the D (5 bases). There are 15 residues in the CDR3. Germline V gene sequence: CDR1 KGHSH, CDR2 LQKENI. V gave up 2 bases and J gave up 9 bases, with 17 bases separating them. The CDR3 region is CASSPGQGGVGEQFF. In DNA form, the CDR3 reads TGTGCCAGCTCACCAGGGCAGGGCGGAGTGGGTGAGCAGTTCTTC. Based on the CDR3 plus reference TRBV18 and TRBJ2-1, the full variable domain is NAGVMQNPRHLVRRRGQEARLRCSPMKGHSHVYWYRQLPEEGLKFMVYLQKENIIDESGMPKERFSAEFPKEGPSILRIQQVVRGDSAAYFCASSPGQGGVGEQFFGPGTRLTVL.

J is TRBJ2-3 and V is TRBV5-1; TRBD2 aligns across 9 bases. The CDR3 has 16 amino acids. Trimming removed 1 base from V and 2 bases from J; junction bases left unmatched: 5. Germline V gene sequence: CDR1 SGHRS, CDR2 YFSETQ. As DNA, the CDR3 is TGCGCCAGCAGCTTGCTGGTAGCGGGAGTCACAGATACGCAGTATTTT. This sequence encodes CASSLLVAGVTDTQYF.

The V call is TRBV19, the J call TRBJ1-5; D may be TRBD1 (6 bases). This CDR3 has 12 amino acids. Trimming stripped 6 bases from V and 5 bases from J, with 8 bases between. The germline V gene encodes CDR1 LNHDA and CDR2 SQIVND (reference sequence). CDR3 residues: CASRSGDQPQHF. The CDR3 nucleotides read TGTGCCAGTAGATCAGGGGATCAGCCCCAGCATTTT. Filled out from reference TRBV19 and TRBJ1-5, the complete variable domain reads DGGITQSPKYLFRKEGQNVTLSCEQNLNHDAMYWYRQDPGQGLRLIYYSQIVNDFQKGDIAEGYSVSREKKESFPLTVTSAQKNPTAFYLCASRSGDQPQHFGDGTRLSIL.

V is TRBV3-1 (or the pseudogene TRBV3-2) and J is TRBJ2-3, with unresolved D. This CDR3 region has 14 residues. Trimming removed 5 bases from V and 2 bases from J, with 11 bases in between. The germline CDR1 and CDR2 sequences are LGHDT and YNNKEL (reference sequence). CDR3 in amino acids: CASSGSAVTDTQYF. The DNA for the CDR3 is TGTGCCAGCAGCGGGTCGGCAGTCACAGATACGCAGTATTTT.

This chain connects TRBV2 to TRBJ2-3, with 7 bases identical to TRBD1. The CDR3 sequence is 16 residues long. Per germline, CDR1 SNHLY and CDR2 FYNNEI. The J segment lost 3 bases and the V segment lost 6 bases, leaving 12 bases of the junction unmatched. The DNA for the CDR3 is TGTGCCAGCAGGCCACCCGGGACAGATAATACAGATACGCAGTATTTT. Translating it yields CASRPPGTDNTDTQYF.

This rearrangement joins TRBV28 to TRBJ2-3, with 7 bases matching TRBD2. Germline V gene lookup returns CDR1 MDHEN and CDR2 SYDVKM. With V trimmed by 7 bases and J by 3 bases, 4 bases remained unmatched. The CDR3 loop spans 13 amino acids. The CDR3 loop reads CASMFGGTDTQYF. The DNA of the CDR3 is TGTGCCAGCATGTTCGGGGGGACAGATACGCAGTATTTT.

This clone was seen a handful of times. At the DNA level, this CDR3 is encoded by other sequences in the same sample as well. V gene TRBV18 combines with J gene TRBJ1-1; perhaps TRBD1 as D (5 bases). This CDR3 region has 13 residues. V lost 3 bases and J lost 1, with 6 bases in between. Per germline, CDR1 KGHSH and CDR2 LQKENI. CDR3 DNA sequence: TGTGCCAGCTCACCGGGGCAGAACACTGAAGCTTTCTTT. It yields the protein CASSPGQNTEAFF.

J is TRBJ2-1 and V is TRBV28; 14 bases agree with TRBD2. After removal of 6 bases from V and 0 bases from J, the junction contained 7 bases not matched to a gene. CDR3 length equals 18 residues. CDR1 and CDR2 (germline): MDHEN, SYDVKM. Here the CDR3 reads CASSWTSGRHPSYNEQFF. The DNA for the CDR3 is TGTGCCAGCAGCTGGACTAGCGGGAGGCACCCCTCCTACAATGAGCAGTTCTTC.

The count of this clone is one. The V call is TRBV3-1 (or the pseudogene TRBV3-2), the J call TRBJ1-1; possibly TRBD1 for D (5 bases). The germline V and J ends were trimmed by 4 bases and 2 bases, with 14 bases remaining between them. The CDR3 extends over 15 amino acids. Per the germline V gene, CDR1 is LGHDT and CDR2 is YNNKEL (reference sequence). The CDR3 protein is CASSPGTGFNTEAFF. DNA for the CDR3: TGTGCCAGCAGCCCGGGCACAGGATTTAACACTGAAGCTTTCTTT.